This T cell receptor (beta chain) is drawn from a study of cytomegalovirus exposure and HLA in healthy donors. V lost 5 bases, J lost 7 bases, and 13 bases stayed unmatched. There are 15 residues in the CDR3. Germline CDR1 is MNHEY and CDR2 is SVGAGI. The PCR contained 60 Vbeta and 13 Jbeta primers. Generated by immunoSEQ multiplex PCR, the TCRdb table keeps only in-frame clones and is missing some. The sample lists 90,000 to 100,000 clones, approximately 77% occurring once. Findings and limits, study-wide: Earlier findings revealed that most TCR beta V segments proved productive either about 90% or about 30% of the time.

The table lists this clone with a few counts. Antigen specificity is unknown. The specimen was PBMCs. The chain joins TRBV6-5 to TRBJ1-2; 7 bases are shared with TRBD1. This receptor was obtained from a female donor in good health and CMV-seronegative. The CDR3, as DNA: TGTGCCAGCAGTCGACAGGGACAACGACTGGGTGGCTACACCTTC. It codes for CASSRQGQRLGGYTF.